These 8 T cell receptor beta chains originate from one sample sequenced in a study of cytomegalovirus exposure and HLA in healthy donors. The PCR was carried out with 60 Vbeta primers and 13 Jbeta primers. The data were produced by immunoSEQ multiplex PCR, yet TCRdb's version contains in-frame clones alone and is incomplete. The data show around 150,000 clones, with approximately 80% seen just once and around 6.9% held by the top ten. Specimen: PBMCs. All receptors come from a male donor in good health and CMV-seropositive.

DNA for the CDR3: TGTGCCAGCTCAACGACAGGGGGGGAGGCCAAAAACATTCAGTACTTC. Amino acids: CASSTTGGEAKNIQYF. The gene calls are TRBV18 and TRBJ2-4; 9 bases match TRBD1. V gave up 5 bases and J gave up 1 base; unmatched junction bases: 6. The CDR3 is 16 amino acids. The germline gives CDR1 KGHSH, CDR2 LQKENI.

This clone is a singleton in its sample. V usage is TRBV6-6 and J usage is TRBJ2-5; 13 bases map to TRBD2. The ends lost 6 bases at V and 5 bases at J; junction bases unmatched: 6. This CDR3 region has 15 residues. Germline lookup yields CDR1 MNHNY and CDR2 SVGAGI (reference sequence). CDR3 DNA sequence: TGTGCCAGCAGAGGGACTAGCGGGAACCTCGAGACCCAGTACTTC. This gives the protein CASRGTSGNLETQYF.

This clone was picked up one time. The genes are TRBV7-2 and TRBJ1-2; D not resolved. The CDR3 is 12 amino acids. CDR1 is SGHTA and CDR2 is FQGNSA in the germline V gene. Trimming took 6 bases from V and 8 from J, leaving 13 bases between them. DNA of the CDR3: TGTGCCAGCAGTCCTCCAGGAGGAGGCTACACCTTC. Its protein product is CASSPPGGGYTF.

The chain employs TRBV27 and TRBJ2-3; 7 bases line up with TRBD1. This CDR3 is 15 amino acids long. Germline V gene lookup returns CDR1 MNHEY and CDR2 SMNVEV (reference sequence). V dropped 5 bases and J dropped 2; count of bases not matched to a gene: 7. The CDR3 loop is CASSPRQGSTDTQYF. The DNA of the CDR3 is TGTGCCAGCAGTCCTCGACAGGGATCCACAGATACGCAGTATTTT.

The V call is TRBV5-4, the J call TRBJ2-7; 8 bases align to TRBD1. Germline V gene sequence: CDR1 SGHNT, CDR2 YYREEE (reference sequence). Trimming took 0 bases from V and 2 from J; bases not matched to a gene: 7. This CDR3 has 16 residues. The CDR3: CASSLAPGTGTYEQYF. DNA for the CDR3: TGTGCCAGCAGCTTGGCACCCGGGACAGGCACCTACGAGCAGTACTTC.

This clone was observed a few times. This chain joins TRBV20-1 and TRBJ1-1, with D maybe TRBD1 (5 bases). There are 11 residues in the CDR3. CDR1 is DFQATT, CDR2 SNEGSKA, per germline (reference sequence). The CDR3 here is CTANQGTKAFF. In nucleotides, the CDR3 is TGCACCGCCAATCAGGGAACCAAAGCTTTCTTT.

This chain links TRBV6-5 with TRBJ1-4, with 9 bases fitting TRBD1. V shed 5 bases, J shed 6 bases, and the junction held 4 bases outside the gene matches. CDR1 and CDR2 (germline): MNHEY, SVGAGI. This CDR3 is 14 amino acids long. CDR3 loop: CASSLRTGDEKLFF. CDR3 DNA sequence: TGTGCCAGCAGTCTCCGGACAGGGGATGAAAAACTGTTTTTT.

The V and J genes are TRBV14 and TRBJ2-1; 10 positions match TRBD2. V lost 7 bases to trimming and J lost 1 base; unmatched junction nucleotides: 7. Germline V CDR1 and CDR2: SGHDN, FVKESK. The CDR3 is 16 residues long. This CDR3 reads CASKGSSGSSYNEQFF. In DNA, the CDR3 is TGTGCCAGCAAAGGGTCTAGCGGGAGTTCCTACAATGAGCAGTTCTTC.